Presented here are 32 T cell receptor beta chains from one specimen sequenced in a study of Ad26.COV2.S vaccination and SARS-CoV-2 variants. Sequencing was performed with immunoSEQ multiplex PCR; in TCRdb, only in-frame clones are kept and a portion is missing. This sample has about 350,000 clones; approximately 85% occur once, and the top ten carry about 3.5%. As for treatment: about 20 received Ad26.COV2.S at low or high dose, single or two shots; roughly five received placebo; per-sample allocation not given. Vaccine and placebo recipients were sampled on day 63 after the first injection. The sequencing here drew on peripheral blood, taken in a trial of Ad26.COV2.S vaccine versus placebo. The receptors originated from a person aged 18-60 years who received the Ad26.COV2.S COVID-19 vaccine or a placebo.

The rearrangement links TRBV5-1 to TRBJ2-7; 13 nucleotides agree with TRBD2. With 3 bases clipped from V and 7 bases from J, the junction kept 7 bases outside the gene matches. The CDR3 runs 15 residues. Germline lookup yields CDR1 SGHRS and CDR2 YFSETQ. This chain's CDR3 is CASSSRLAGGGEQYF. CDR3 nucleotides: TGCGCCAGCAGCTCCAGACTAGCGGGAGGTGGGGAGCAGTACTTC.

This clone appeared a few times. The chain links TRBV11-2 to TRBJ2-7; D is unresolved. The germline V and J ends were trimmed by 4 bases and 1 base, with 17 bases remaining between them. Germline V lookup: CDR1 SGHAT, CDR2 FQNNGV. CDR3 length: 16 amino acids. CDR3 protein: CASSSLRLADSYEQYF. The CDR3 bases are TGTGCCAGCAGCTCTCTTAGGCTGGCGGATTCCTACGAGCAGTACTTC.

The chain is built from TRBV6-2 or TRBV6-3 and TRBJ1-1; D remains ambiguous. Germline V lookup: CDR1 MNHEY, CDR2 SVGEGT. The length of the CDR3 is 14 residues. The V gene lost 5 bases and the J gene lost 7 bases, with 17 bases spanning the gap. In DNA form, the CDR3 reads TGTGCCAGCAGTCCGGGTCCTAGGTGGGATGAAGCTTTCTTT. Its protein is CASSPGPRWDEAFF.

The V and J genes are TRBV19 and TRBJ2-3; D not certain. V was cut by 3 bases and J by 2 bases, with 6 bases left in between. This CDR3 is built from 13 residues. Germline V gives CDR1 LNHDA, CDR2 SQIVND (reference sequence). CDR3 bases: TGTGCCAGTAGTATGGTCCACACAGATACGCAGTATTTT. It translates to CASSMVHTDTQYF.

The CDR3 protein is CASSSGQGATQYF. As DNA, the CDR3 is TGTGCCAGCAGCTCGGGACAGGGGGCGACCCAGTACTTC. The V call is TRBV5-6, the J call TRBJ2-5, with 12 bases aligning to TRBD1. The germline gives CDR1 SGHDT, CDR2 YYEEEE. The ends lost 3 bases at V and 7 bases at J; junction bases unmatched: 1. CDR3 length: 13 amino acids.

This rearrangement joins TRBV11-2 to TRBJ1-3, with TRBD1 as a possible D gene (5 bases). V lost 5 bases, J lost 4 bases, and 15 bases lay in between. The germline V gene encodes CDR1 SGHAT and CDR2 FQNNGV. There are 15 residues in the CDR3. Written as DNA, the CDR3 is TGTGCCAGCAGCACCCCCAGGGTTTCAGGAAACACCATATATTTT. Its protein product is CASSTPRVSGNTIYF. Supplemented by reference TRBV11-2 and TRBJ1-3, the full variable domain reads EAGVAQSPRYKIIEKRQSVAFWCNPISGHATLYWYQQILGQGPKLLIQFQNNGVVDDSQLPKDRFSAERLKGVDSTLKIQPAKLEDSAVYLCASSTPRVSGNTIYFGEGSWLTVV.

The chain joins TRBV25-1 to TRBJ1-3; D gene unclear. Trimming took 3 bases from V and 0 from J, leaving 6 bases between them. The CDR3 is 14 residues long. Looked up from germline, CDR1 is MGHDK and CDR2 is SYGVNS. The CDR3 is CASSEPYSGNTIYF. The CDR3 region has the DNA TGTGCCAGCAGTGAGCCTTACTCTGGAAACACCATATATTTT.

The CDR3 sequence: CSVEGTLAGEYSYNEQFF. As DNA, the CDR3 is TGCAGCGTTGAAGGTACTCTAGCGGGGGAGTACTCCTACAATGAGCAGTTCTTC. This rearrangement joins TRBV29-1 to TRBJ2-1; 10 bases line up with TRBD2. V gave up 1 base and J gave up 0 bases; unmatched junction bases: 9. This CDR3 has 18 residues. The germline V gene encodes CDR1 SQVTM and CDR2 ANQGSEA.

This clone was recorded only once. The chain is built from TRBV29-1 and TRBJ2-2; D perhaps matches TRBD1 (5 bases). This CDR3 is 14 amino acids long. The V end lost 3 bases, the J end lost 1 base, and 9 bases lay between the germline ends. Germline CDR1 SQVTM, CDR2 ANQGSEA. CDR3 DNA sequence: TGCAGCGTTGATAGGCAGGGGAACACCGGGGAGCTGTTTTTT. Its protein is CSVDRQGNTGELFF.

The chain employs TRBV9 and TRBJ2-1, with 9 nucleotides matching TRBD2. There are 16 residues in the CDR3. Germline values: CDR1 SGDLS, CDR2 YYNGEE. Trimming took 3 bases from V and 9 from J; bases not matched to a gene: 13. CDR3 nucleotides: TGTGCCAGCAGCGGGGAAGATTCGGGACTAGCTTTTGAGCAGTTCTTC. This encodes CASSGEDSGLAFEQFF.

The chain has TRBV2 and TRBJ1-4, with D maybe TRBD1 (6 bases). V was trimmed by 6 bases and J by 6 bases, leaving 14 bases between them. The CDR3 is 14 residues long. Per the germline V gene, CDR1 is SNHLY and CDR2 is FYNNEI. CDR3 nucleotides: TGTGCCAGCAGAGTCAGGGGATACGATGAAAAACTGTTTTTT. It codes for CASRVRGYDEKLFF.

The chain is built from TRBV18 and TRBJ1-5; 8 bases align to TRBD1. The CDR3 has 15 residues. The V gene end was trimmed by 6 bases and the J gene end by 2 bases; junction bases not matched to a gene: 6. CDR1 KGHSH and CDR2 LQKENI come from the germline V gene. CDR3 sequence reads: CASSQTGVGNQPQHF. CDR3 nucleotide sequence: TGTGCCAGCTCTCAGACAGGGGTAGGCAATCAGCCCCAGCATTTT.

CDR3 DNA: TGCGCCAGCAACGACATCATGAACACTGAAGCTTTCTTT. Protein sequence: CASNDIMNTEAFF. The chain uses TRBV5-1 and TRBJ1-1; D gene uncertain. CDR1 and CDR2 from the germline V gene are SGHRS and YFSETQ. The CDR3 totals 13 residues. Trimming cost V 6 bases and J 0 bases, with 9 bases left between them.

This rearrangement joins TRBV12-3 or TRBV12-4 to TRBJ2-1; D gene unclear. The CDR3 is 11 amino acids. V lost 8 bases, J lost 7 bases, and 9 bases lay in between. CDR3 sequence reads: CASCRLNEQFF. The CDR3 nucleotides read TGTGCCAGCTGCAGATTAAATGAGCAGTTCTTC.

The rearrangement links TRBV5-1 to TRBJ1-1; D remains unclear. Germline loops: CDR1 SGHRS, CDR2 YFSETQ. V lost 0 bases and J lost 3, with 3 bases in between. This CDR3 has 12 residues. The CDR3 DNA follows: TGCGCCAGCAGCTTGGAGCACACTGAAGCTTTCTTT. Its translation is CASSLEHTEAFF.

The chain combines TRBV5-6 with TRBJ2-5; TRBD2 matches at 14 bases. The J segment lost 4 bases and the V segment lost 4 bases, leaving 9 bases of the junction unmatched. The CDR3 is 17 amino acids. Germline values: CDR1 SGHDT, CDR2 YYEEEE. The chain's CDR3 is CASSKGLAGGVGETQYF. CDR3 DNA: TGTGCCAGCAGCAAAGGACTAGCGGGAGGTGTAGGAGAGACCCAGTACTTC.

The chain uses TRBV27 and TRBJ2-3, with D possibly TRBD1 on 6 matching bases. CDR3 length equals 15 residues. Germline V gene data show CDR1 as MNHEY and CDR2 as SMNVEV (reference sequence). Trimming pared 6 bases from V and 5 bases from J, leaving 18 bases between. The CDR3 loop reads CASSWGTRQRDTQYF. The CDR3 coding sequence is TGTGCCAGCAGCTGGGGGACACGGCAGCGAGATACGCAGTATTTT.

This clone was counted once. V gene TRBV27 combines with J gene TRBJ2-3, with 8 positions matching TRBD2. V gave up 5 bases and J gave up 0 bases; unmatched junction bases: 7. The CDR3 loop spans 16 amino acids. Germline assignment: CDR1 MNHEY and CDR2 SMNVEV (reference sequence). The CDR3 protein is CASSPELAGSTDTQYF. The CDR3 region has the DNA TGTGCCAGCAGTCCCGAATTAGCGGGAAGCACAGATACGCAGTATTTT.

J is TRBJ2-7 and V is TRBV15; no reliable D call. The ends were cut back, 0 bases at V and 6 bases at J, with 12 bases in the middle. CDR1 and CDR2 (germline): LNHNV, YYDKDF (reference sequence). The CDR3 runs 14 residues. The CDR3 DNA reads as TGTGCCACCAGCAGAGATTCGGCAGGTTCCGAGCAGTACTTC. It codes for CATSRDSAGSEQYF.

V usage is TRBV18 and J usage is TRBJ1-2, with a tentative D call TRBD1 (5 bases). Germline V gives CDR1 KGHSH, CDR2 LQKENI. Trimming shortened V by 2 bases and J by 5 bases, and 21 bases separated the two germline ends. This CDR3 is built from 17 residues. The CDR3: CASSPTRTQLGGYGYTF. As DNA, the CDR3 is TGTGCCAGCTCACCAACACGGACTCAACTGGGGGGGTATGGCTACACCTTC.

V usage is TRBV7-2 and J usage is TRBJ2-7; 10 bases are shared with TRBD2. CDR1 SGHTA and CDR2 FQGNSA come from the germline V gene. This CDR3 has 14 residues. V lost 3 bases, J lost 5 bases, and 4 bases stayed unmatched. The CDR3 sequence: CASSFGTSAHEQYF. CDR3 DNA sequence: TGTGCCAGCAGCTTCGGGACTAGCGCCCACGAGCAGTACTTC.

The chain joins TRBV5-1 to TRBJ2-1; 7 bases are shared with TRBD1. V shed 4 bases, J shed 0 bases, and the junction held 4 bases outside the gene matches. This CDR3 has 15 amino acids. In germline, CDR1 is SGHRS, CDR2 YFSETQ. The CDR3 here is CASSTGDSSYNEQFF. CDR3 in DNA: TGCGCCAGCAGCACAGGGGACAGCTCCTACAATGAGCAGTTCTTC.

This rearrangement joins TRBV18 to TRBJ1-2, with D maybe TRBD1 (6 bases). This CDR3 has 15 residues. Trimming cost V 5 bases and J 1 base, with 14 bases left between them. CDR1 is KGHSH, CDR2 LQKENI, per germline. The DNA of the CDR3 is TGTGCCAGCTCAACCTCGACAGGAAATAACTATGGCTACACCTTC. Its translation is CASSTSTGNNYGYTF.

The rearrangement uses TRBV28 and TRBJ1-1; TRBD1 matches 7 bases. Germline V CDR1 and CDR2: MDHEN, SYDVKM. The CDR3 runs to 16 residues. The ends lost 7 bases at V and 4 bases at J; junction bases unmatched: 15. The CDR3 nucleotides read TGTGCCAGCAACCTCCCCCCGACAGGGAACCCCACTGAAGCTTTCTTT. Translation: CASNLPPTGNPTEAFF.

The CDR3 protein is CASSLAHREGYNEQFF. For the CDR3, the DNA is TGTGCCAGCAGCTTAGCGCACAGGGAGGGCTACAATGAGCAGTTCTTC. This chain uses TRBV7-9 with TRBJ2-1; the D gene is possibly TRBD2 (7 bases). CDR1 is SEHNR and CDR2 is FQNEAQ in the germline V gene (reference sequence). The ends were cut back, 0 bases at V and 3 bases at J, with 12 bases in the middle. The CDR3 runs 16 residues.

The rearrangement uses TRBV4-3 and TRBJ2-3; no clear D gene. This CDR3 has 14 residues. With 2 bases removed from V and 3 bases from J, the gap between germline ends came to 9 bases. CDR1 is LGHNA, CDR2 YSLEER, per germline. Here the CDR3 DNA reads TGCGCCAGCAGCCAATTGGAAGGTACAGATACGCAGTATTTT. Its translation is CASSQLEGTDTQYF.

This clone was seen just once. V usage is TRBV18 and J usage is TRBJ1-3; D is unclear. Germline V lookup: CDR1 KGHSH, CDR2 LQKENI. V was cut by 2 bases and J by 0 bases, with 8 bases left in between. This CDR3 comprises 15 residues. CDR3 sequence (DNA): TGTGCCAGCTCACCAAGAAGCAGCTCTGGAAACACCATATATTTT. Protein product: CASSPRSSSGNTIYF.

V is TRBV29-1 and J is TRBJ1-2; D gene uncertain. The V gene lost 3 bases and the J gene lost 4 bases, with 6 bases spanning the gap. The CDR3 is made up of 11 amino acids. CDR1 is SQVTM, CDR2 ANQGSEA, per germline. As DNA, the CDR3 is TGCAGCGTTGACCGGCCCTATGGCTACACCTTC. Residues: CSVDRPYGYTF.

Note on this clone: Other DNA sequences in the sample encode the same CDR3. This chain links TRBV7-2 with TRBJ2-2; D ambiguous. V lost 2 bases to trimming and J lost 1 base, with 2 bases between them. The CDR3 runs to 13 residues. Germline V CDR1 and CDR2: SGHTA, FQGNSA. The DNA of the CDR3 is TGTGCCAGCAGCTTACGGAACACCGGGGAGCTGTTTTTT. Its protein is CASSLRNTGELFF.

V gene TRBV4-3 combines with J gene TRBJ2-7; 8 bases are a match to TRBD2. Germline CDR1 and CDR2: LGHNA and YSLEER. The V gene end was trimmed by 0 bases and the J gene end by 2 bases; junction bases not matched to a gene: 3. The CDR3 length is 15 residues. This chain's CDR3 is CASSQDAGGPYEQYF. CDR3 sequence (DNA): TGCGCCAGCAGCCAAGATGCGGGGGGACCCTACGAGCAGTACTTC.

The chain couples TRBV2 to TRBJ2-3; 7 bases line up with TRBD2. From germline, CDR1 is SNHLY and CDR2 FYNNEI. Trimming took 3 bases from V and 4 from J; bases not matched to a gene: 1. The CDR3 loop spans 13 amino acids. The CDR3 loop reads CASSDSGADTQYF. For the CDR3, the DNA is TGTGCCAGCAGTGACAGCGGGGCAGATACGCAGTATTTT.

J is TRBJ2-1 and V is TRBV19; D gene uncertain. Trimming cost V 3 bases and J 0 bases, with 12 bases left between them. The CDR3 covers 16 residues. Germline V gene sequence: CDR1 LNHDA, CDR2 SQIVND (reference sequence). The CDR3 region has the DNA TGTGCCAGTAGTATCCGGTATTCTAGCTCCTACAATGAGCAGTTCTTC. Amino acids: CASSIRYSSSYNEQFF.